The entry below gives a single T cell receptor beta chain sequence along with its context. Its cognate antigen is unknown. This sample is part of a study of CXCR3-negative and CXCR3-positive naive CD8 T cells. The authors made the TRB cDNA libraries by 5' RACE using UMI labels. TCRdb re-called the 5' RACE reads and catalogs CDR3 proteins one per entry, DNA excluded. The specimen's table records 85,000 to 120,000 distinct CDR3 sequences. Study-level points and caveats: CXCR3-positive naive cells carried more hydrophobic TRB CDR3s than CXCR3-negative ones.

CDR3 length: 13 residues. CDR1 SGHDN and CDR2 FVKESK come from the germline V gene. This clonotype originated in a human donor in good health. Some clones in this sample may be carry-over from other donors' samples. The rearrangement joins TRBV14 to TRBJ1-5; TCRdb proposes TRBD1, but this gene call is untestable without DNA. Sequenced input: naive CXCR3+ CD8+ T cells from blood. Subset indicated: CD45RO-CCR7+CD27+CD95- naive CD8+ T cells expressing CXCR3 (TNR3+). The CDR3 region is CASSLTGGQPQHF. The full variable domain, with the rest looked up from reference TRBV14 and TRBJ1-5, is EAGVTQFPSHSVIEKGQTVTLRCDPISGHDNLYWYRRVMGKEIKFLLHFVKESKQDESGMPNNRFLAERTGGTYSTLKVQPAELEDSGVYFCASSLTGGQPQHFGDGTRLSIL.